This TCR beta chain was recorded in a study of blood T cell repertoires in COVID-19. Study context: The United States, Italy and Spain provided the acute and convalescent COVID-19 samples. T cells, B-cell-depleted T cells, or PBMCs provided the cDNA or gDNA that served as material.

The CDR3 spans 13 residues. Germline lookup yields CDR1 LGHDT and CDR2 YNNKEL (reference sequence). The V gene end was trimmed by 4 bases and the J gene end by 7 bases; junction bases not matched to a gene: 3. Study processing details: Estimated nucleated cell counts came from reference gene primer amplification. Profiling relied on immunoSEQ multiplex PCR, and the TCRdb table lists in-frame clones only, not all of them. The V and J calls and the clone size are those of that table, but D and trimming were determined from the DNA. Of roughly 260,000 clones listed, about 88% are singletons. A word on this clone: Distinct nucleotide sequences in the sample also encode this CDR3.

Material for sequencing was peripheral blood. The TCR comes from a man in his sixties who had recovered from COVID-19. The chain employs TRBV3-1 (or the pseudogene TRBV3-2) and TRBJ1-4, with TRBD1 matching 7 bases. The CDR3 nucleotides are TGTGCCAGCAGCCGACAGGGATTTGAAAAACTGTTTTTT. Amino acids: CASSRQGFEKLFF.